This T cell receptor (beta chain) originates from a study of cytomegalovirus exposure and HLA in healthy donors. Overall study findings and caveats: TCR beta sequences numbering around 15,000 were associated with HLA alleles at 0.05 false discovery rate in a later analysis. Highly shared variants forming one cluster were likely a sequencing artifact.

Germline values: CDR1 KGHSH, CDR2 LQKENI. CDR3 length equals 16 residues. V trimming: 4 bases; J trimming: 4 bases; junction bases outside the gene matches: 13. PCR amplification relied on 60 Vbeta primers (plus 13 Jbeta primers). In the original processing: Later work found 80 million or so unique TCR beta chains, with around 10 million shared. The method was immunoSEQ multiplex PCR; TCRdb's version includes in-frame clones alone and lacks a portion of them. V and J calls and clone size are those listed in that table; D and trimming were worked out from the DNA. The sample has 190,000 or so clones; roughly 83% are singletons. Comment on this clone: Its target is unknown.

The gene calls are TRBV18 and TRBJ2-7; TRBD1 aligns across 7 bases. Sequencing was performed on PBMCs. The sequence was obtained from a male donor in good health and CMV-seropositive. The CDR3 coding sequence is TGTGCCAGCTCACTCCGATTTGACAGGGCCTCGTACGAGCAGTACTTC. It translates to CASSLRFDRASYEQYF.